Presented here are 20 T cell receptor beta chains from one specimen sequenced in a study of identical twins. From the 5' RACE reads, TCRdb called clonotypes with MiXCR, one entry per CDR3 protein. The data contain around 500,000 distinct CDR3 sequences, 13% to 15% of them singletons. The same sample was also used in a study of yellow fever vaccine responses in identical twins.

Sample: CD4+ T cells sorted from blood. These receptors were taken from a woman aged 18-29 years in good health.

This clonotype has ten or more counts. This chain links TRBV15 with TRBJ2-3; TRBD1 aligns across 12 bases. From germline, CDR1 is LNHNV and CDR2 YYDKDF (reference sequence). This CDR3 has 17 amino acids. V lost 3 bases to trimming and J lost 6 bases; unmatched junction nucleotides: 10. The CDR3 is CATSSYAGQGAVDTQYF. In nucleotides, the CDR3 is TGTGCCACCAGCAGTTACGCGGGACAGGGGGCCGTGGATACGCAGTATTTT.

The chain uses TRBV20-1 and TRBJ2-7; 9 bases map to TRBD1. The length of the CDR3 is 14 residues. The germline V gene has CDR1 DFQATT and CDR2 SNEGSKA (reference sequence). V was clipped by 4 bases and J by 2 bases; unmatched bases: 6. CDR3 DNA: TGCAGTGCTACCACAGGGGGCCACCCCTACGAGCAGTACTTC. Its protein product is CSATTGGHPYEQYF.

This chain uses TRBV3-1 with TRBJ1-1, with TRBD1 matching 7 bases. The CDR3 sequence is 14 residues long. CDR1 and CDR2 (germline): LGHDT, YNNKEL (reference sequence). V shed 0 bases, J shed 4 bases, and the junction held 2 bases outside the gene matches. DNA for the CDR3: TGTGCCAGCAGCCAAGACAGGGGGACCACTGAAGCTTTCTTT. Protein: CASSQDRGTTEAFF.

The chain uses TRBV20-1 and TRBJ2-1; 10 bases are a match to TRBD1. The germline V gene has CDR1 DFQATT and CDR2 SNEGSKA (reference sequence). Germline trimming cut 3 bases from V and 9 bases from J; bases unmatched to any gene: 8. This CDR3 has 14 amino acids. CDR3 DNA sequence: TGCAGTGCTAGGCGGGACAGGGGATATCTTGAGCAGTTCTTC. Its translation is CSARRDRGYLEQFF.

The V call is TRBV5-1, the J call TRBJ2-7, with D perhaps TRBD2 (5 bases). The CDR3 covers 16 residues. V lost 1 base and J lost 7, with 21 bases in between. Germline-derived CDR1 and CDR2 are SGHRS and YFSETQ. The CDR3 DNA reads as TGCGCCAGCAGCTTGTCTTTAGGATATCCCAGAGGGGAGCAGTACTTC. Residues: CASSLSLGYPRGEQYF.

The chain has TRBV6-5 and TRBJ2-3; TRBD2 matches at 10 bases. The germline CDR1 and CDR2 sequences are MNHEY and SVGAGI. V lost 4 bases and J lost 5; bases outside the gene matches: 6. This CDR3 is 15 amino acids long. The CDR3 DNA is TGTGCCAGCAGTTCCCAGCGGGGGGGAGGAGATACGCAGTATTTT. It encodes CASSSQRGGGDTQYF.

There are a few counts of this clonotype. The V and J genes are TRBV11-2 and TRBJ2-3, with D possibly being TRBD2 (6 bases). The CDR3 runs 17 residues. CDR1 is SGHAT and CDR2 is FQNNGV in the germline V gene. Trimming shortened V by 5 bases and J by 1 base, and 19 bases separated the two germline ends. CDR3 residues: CASSPLPGTVGTDTQYF. Here the CDR3 DNA reads TGTGCCAGCAGCCCACTTCCCGGGACTGTTGGCACAGATACGCAGTATTTT.

This clonotype was seen a handful of times. The CDR3 DNA reads as TGTGCCAGCAGTTACTCAGACGCCCCTGGGGCCAACGTCCTGACTTTC. Protein: CASSYSDAPGANVLTF. The chain links TRBV6-5 to TRBJ2-6; D uncertain. V gave up 0 bases and J gave up 2 bases, with 8 bases separating them. The CDR3 totals 16 residues. Germline CDR1 MNHEY, CDR2 SVGAGI.

This clonotype was observed a few times. The V call is TRBV4-2, the J call TRBJ2-6; no clear D. This CDR3 is 21 amino acids long. V lost 2 bases and J 0 bases, leaving 23 bases between the germline ends. Per germline, CDR1 LGHNA and CDR2 YNFKEQ. The CDR3 region is CASSQSLLDGFLSSGANVLTF. In DNA form, the CDR3 reads TGTGCCAGCAGCCAAAGTTTGTTGGACGGGTTCCTCAGCTCTGGGGCCAACGTCCTGACTTTC.

This chain uses TRBV7-6 with TRBJ2-3; D is uncertain. With 7 bases removed from V and 2 bases from J, the gap between germline ends came to 10 bases. The CDR3 is 13 amino acids. The germline gives CDR1 SGHVS, CDR2 FNYEAQ. In nucleotides, the CDR3 is TGTGCCAGCACTCGGAGCTCCACAGATACGCAGTATTTT. It specifies CASTRSSTDTQYF.

This chain connects TRBV6-1 to TRBJ2-5, with D perhaps matching TRBD2 (7 bases). With 5 bases removed from V and 2 bases from J, the gap between germline ends came to 18 bases. The CDR3 is made up of 16 amino acids. Germline values: CDR1 MNHNS, CDR2 SASEGT. CDR3 residues: CASSPFWAGAQETQYF. CDR3 sequence (DNA): TGTGCCAGCAGTCCCTTTTGGGCGGGGGCACAAGAGACCCAGTACTTC.

This clonotype was observed a handful of times. This CDR3 reads CASSLPLPGTQYF. The CDR3 coding sequence is TGCGCCAGCAGCTTGCCTCTACCCGGGACCCAGTACTTC. The chain employs TRBV5-1 and TRBJ2-5; D is uncertain. The V end was cut by 1 base, the J end by 7 bases, with 11 bases between. The CDR3 is made up of 13 amino acids. Germline V gene sequence: CDR1 SGHRS, CDR2 YFSETQ. The whole variable domain, filled in from reference TRBV5-1 and TRBJ2-5, reads KAGVTQTPRYLIKTRGQQVTLSCSPISGHRSVSWYQQTPGQGLQFLFEYFSETQRNKGNFPGRFSGRQFSNSRSEMNVSTLELGDSALYLCASSLPLPGTQYFGPGTRLLVL.

This clonotype was seen repeatedly, ten times or more. The rearrangement links TRBV7-6 to TRBJ2-7, with D possibly matching TRBD1 (6 bases). V dropped 2 bases and J dropped 0 bases, with 14 bases sitting between them. The CDR3 totals 16 residues. Germline V CDR1 and CDR2: SGHVS, FNYEAQ. DNA for the CDR3: TGTGCCAGCAGCTTAAACCTCGGACAGAGCTCCTACGAGCAGTACTTC. Its protein is CASSLNLGQSSYEQYF. Looking up the rest from reference TRBV7-6 and TRBJ2-7 gives the full variable domain: GAGVSQSPRYKVTKRGQDVALRCDPISGHVSLYWYRQALGQGPEFLTYFNYEAQQDKSGLPNDRFSAERPEGSISTLTIQRTEQRDSAMYRCASSLNLGQSSYEQYFGPGTRLTVT.

The gene calls are TRBV21-1 and TRBJ2-7; TRBD2 is taken as the D call from the table, unchecked against the DNA. TRBV21-1 is classified as a pseudogene. The CDR3 spans 15 residues. The CDR3 coding sequence is TGTGCCAGCAAGGGACTACTCCCCCTCGCCAAGGGCCCCTCCTTC. Translated, it gives CASKGLLPLAKGPSF.

The chain links TRBV18 to TRBJ2-7; 7 bases are a match to TRBD1. Germline V gene data show CDR1 as KGHSH and CDR2 as LQKENI. V lost 3 bases and J lost 2; bases outside the gene matches: 7. This CDR3 contains 15 residues. This CDR3 is CASSPSTGFPYEQYF. CDR3 nucleotide sequence: TGTGCCAGCTCACCCTCGACAGGGTTTCCCTACGAGCAGTACTTC.

CDR3 DNA: TGTGCCAGCAGCTTACTCCTAGCGGGAGGCATTCAGTACTTC. Translated: CASSLLLAGGIQYF. This chain links TRBV7-2 with TRBJ2-4; TRBD2 matches at 11 bases. CDR1 and CDR2 from the germline V gene are SGHTA and FQGNSA. The CDR3 has 14 amino acids. V shed 2 bases, J shed 9 bases, and the junction held 3 bases outside the gene matches.

This clonotype has at least ten counts. The rearrangement joins TRBV27 to TRBJ1-1, with 7 bases that match TRBD1. This CDR3 has 13 residues. With 4 bases clipped from V and 4 bases from J, the junction kept 3 bases outside the gene matches. The germline gives CDR1 MNHEY, CDR2 SMNVEV (reference sequence). CDR3 bases: TGTGCCAGCAGTTCTCAGGGGGGCACTGAAGCTTTCTTT. Translated: CASSSQGGTEAFF.

This clonotype has more than one count but fewer than ten. The V call is TRBV7-2, the J call TRBJ2-7, with D unresolved. The germline CDR1 and CDR2 sequences are SGHTA and FQGNSA. This CDR3 has 14 amino acids. Trimming took off 3 bases at V and 0 bases at J, with 9 bases between the two ends. The CDR3 region is CASSFSPGSYEQYF. The CDR3 coding sequence is TGTGCCAGCAGCTTTAGCCCAGGCTCCTACGAGCAGTACTTC.

V and J are TRBV21-1 and TRBJ2-7; TRBD1, the table's D call, was not compared with the DNA. TRBV21-1 is a pseudogene. This CDR3 region has 17 residues. CDR3 loop: CASSKERGRGLSYEQYF. CDR3 coding DNA: TGTGCCAGCAGCAAAGAGAGGGGCAGGGGGCTCTCCTACGAGCAGTACTTC.

This clonotype came up many times. J is TRBJ2-1 and V is TRBV7-9; 10 nucleotides line up with TRBD2. The CDR3 spans 15 residues. Germline CDR1 and CDR2: SEHNR and FQNEAQ (reference sequence). The V gene end was trimmed by 3 bases and the J gene end by 9 bases; junction bases not matched to a gene: 8. The CDR3 spells CASSLDGLAGAEQFF. The CDR3 DNA reads TGTGCCAGCAGCTTGGACGGCCTAGCGGGAGCTGAGCAGTTCTTC.